One and the same sample provided the 6 T cell receptor beta chains below, sequenced in a study of cytomegalovirus exposure and HLA in healthy donors. The assay was immunoSEQ multiplex PCR, and TCRdb's table has in-frame clones only and misses some. The sample has over 150,000 clones, 91% seen once. Sequencing was carried out using PBMCs. These receptors all stem from a woman aged 18-29 years in good health and CMV-seropositive.

The J gene is TRBJ1-5, the V gene TRBV19; 9 positions agree with TRBD1. V gave up 2 bases and J gave up 7 bases; unmatched junction bases: 9. Germline V lookup: CDR1 LNHDA, CDR2 SQIVND (reference sequence). The CDR3 is 16 residues long. The CDR3 DNA follows: TGTGCCAGTAGTATATATGAAGGACAGGGGTACCAGCCCCAGCATTTT. Translating it yields CASSIYEGQGYQPQHF.

The CDR3 reads CASRVLFGGKETQYF. The CDR3 region has the DNA TGTGCCAGCAGGGTCCTCTTCGGGGGGAAAGAGACCCAGTACTTC. J is TRBJ2-5 and V is TRBV6-1; 7 bases map to TRBD2. The CDR3 is 15 residues long. Germline V lookup: CDR1 MNHNS, CDR2 SASEGT. The V gene end was trimmed by 6 bases and the J gene end by 3 bases; junction bases not matched to a gene: 10.

CDR3 in DNA: TGCGCCAGCAGCTTGGAGGGCGGGAGGGTCACAGATACGCAGTATTTT. Protein product: CASSLEGGRVTDTQYF. The gene calls are TRBV5-1 and TRBJ2-3; 9 bases map to TRBD2. The CDR3 has 16 amino acids. CDR1 is SGHRS, CDR2 YFSETQ, per germline. Trimming cost V 0 bases and J 2 bases; bases outside gene matches: 4.

The chain recombines TRBV5-1 with TRBJ2-7, with TRBD2 identical over 15 bases. This CDR3 has 18 residues. Losses at the gene ends were 4 bases for V and 6 bases for J; bases not matched to a gene: 14. Germline CDR1 and CDR2: SGHRS and YFSETQ. This CDR3 reads CASSQGLAGGPEDGEQYF. The CDR3 DNA follows: TGCGCCAGCAGCCAAGGACTAGCGGGGGGGCCGGAAGACGGCGAGCAGTACTTC.

CDR3 bases: TGTGCCAGCAGCTTATACAGGGGGCGCACCGGGGAGCTGTTTTTT. Translating it yields CASSLYRGRTGELFF. V gene TRBV7-2 combines with J gene TRBJ2-2, with 9 bases that match TRBD1. After removal of 2 bases from V and 4 bases from J, the junction contained 2 bases not matched to a gene. Germline V lookup: CDR1 SGHTA, CDR2 FQGNSA. The CDR3 length is 15 residues.

The V call is TRBV27, the J call TRBJ1-3; D may be TRBD1 (5 bases). The CDR3 loop spans 15 amino acids. The germline V gene encodes CDR1 MNHEY and CDR2 SMNVEV (reference sequence). V lost 0 bases, J lost 1 base, and 7 bases lay in between. CDR3 nucleotides: TGTGCCAGCAGTTTATCGGGGGGTTCTGGAAACACCATATATTTT. This encodes CASSLSGGSGNTIYF.